This TCR beta chain was found in a study of T cell responses to AZD1222 COVID-19 vaccine. Across the whole study: Investigators merged groups given second doses at roughly 4 or roughly 12 weeks.

V was cut by 0 bases and J by 2 bases, with 5 bases left in between. The CDR3 has 14 amino acids. Germline CDR1 SGHVS, CDR2 FQNEAQ. Only in-frame clones appear in the TCRdb table, and some are missing; sequencing was by immunoSEQ multiplex PCR. The table records some 180,000 clones, roughly 90% of them present only once. The sample in question was peripheral blood, obtained on day 0 of AZD1222 vaccination. The TCR originated in an adult in good health. The chain couples TRBV7-8 to TRBJ2-1; either TRBD1 or TRBD2 may supply D (5 bases each). CDR3: CASSLAGAYNEQFF. CDR3 bases: TGTGCCAGCAGCTTAGCGGGGGCCTACAATGAGCAGTTCTTC.